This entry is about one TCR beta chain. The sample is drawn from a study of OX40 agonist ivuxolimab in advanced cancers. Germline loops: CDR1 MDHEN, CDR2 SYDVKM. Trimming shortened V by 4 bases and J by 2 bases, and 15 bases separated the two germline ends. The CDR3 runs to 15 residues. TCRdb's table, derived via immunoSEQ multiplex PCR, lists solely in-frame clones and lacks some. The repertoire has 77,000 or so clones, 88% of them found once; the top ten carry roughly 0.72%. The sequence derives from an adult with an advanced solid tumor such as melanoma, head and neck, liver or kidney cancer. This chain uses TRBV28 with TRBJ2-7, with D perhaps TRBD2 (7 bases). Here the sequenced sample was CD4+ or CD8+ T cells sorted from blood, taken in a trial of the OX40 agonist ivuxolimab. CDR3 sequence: CASSSAGAAPYEQYF. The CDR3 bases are TGTGCCAGCAGTTCCGCGGGGGCCGCCCCCTACGAGCAGTACTTC.